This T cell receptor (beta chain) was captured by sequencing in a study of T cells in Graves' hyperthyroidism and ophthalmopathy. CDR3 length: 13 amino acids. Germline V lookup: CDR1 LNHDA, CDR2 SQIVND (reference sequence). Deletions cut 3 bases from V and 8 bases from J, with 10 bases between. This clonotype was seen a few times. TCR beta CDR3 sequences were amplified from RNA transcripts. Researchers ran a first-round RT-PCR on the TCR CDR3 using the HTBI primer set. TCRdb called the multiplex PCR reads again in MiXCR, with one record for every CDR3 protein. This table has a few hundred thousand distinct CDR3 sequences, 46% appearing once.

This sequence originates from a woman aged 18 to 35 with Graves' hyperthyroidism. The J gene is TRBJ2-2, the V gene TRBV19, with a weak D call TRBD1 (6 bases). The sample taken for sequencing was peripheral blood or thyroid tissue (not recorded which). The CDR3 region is CASSMGAVGELFF. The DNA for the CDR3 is TGTGCCAGTAGTATGGGGGCAGTAGGGGAGCTGTTTTTT.